This TCR beta chain was found in a study of T cell repertoires in cytomegalovirus infection. About the research overall: Public TCR beta signatures indicated both CMV infection and matching HLA type.

Each CDR3 protein is one row after TCRdb ran MiXCR on the reads. The sample carries 200,000 to 250,000 distinct CDR3 sequences, roughly 20% recorded once. Study conclusions and caveats: Clonotype analysis showed dominance of the ex vivo response by HLA-C-restricted CMV-specific TCR beta clonotypes.

A word on this clonotype: The antigen remains undetermined.

This CDR3 has 13 residues. V lost 7 bases and J lost 0, with 9 bases in between. The chain employs TRBV23-1 and TRBJ1-1; tentative D call: TRBD1 (6 bases). TRBV23-1 is an ORF, with its function uncertain. The clonotype originates from a human donor in good health (CMV status not recorded). Some clones in this sample may be carry-over from other donors' samples. Sequencing was carried out using CD8+ T cells from PBMCs. CDR3 residues: CASMDSMNTEAFF. The CDR3 DNA is TGCGCCAGCATGGACAGCATGAACACTGAAGCTTTCTTT.